The 5 T cell receptor beta chains below all came from one sample that was sequenced in a study of cytomegalovirus exposure and HLA in healthy donors. It was with 60 Vbeta and 13 Jbeta primers that the PCR ran. The assay was immunoSEQ multiplex PCR, and TCRdb's table has in-frame clones only and misses some. The sample includes roughly 150,000 clones, about 85% seen only once; the top ten take less than 2.5%. Input material: PBMCs. These receptors were collected from a woman aged 18-29 years in good health and CMV-seronegative.

For the CDR3, the DNA is TGCGCCAGCAGCGTGGACAGGGGGGGAGATACGCAGTATTTT. Its translation: CASSVDRGGDTQYF. The rearrangement uses TRBV5-1 and TRBJ2-3; 10 positions match TRBD1. Germline assignment: CDR1 SGHRS and CDR2 YFSETQ. J was trimmed by 5 bases and V by 4 bases; bases with no gene match: 4. The CDR3 has 14 residues.

This chain uses TRBV6-1 with TRBJ1-6, with D hard to call. The CDR3 contains 12 residues. Germline lookup yields CDR1 MNHNS and CDR2 SASEGT. The V gene lost 5 bases and the J gene lost 12 bases, with 11 bases spanning the gap. CDR3 in amino acids: CASSTPPGPLHF. DNA of the CDR3: TGTGCCAGCAGTACCCCACCGGGACCCCTCCACTTT.

In this sample, this clone turned up a few times. This chain links TRBV6-5 with TRBJ2-2; D might be TRBD1 (5 bases). Per the germline V gene, CDR1 is MNHEY and CDR2 is SVGAGI. Trimming took 2 bases from V and 6 from J, leaving 10 bases between them. The CDR3 runs to 14 residues. CDR3 DNA: TGTGCCAGCAGTTACGCCACAGGAGCCGGGGAGCTGTTTTTT. It yields the protein CASSYATGAGELFF.

The V gene is TRBV4-1, the J gene TRBJ1-3; no clear D gene. V was pared by 4 bases and J by 3 bases, with 16 bases between. CDR1 is MGHRA and CDR2 is YSYEKL in the germline V gene. The CDR3 has 16 residues. Here the CDR3 reads CASSLRGGSYGNTIYF. In nucleotides, the CDR3 is TGCGCCAGCAGCCTTCGCGGAGGTAGTTATGGAAACACCATATATTTT.

The chain links TRBV11-2 to TRBJ2-3; D ambiguous. Trimming cost V 5 bases and J 2 bases, with 2 bases left between them. Germline lookup yields CDR1 SGHAT and CDR2 FQNNGV. The CDR3 is made up of 11 amino acids. This CDR3 is CASSLTDTQYF. The CDR3 bases are TGTGCCAGCAGCCTCACAGATACGCAGTATTTT.